These T cell receptor beta chains were read from a single sample in a study of PD-1 blockade in classical Hodgkin lymphoma. TCRdb's copy holds only in-frame clones and misses some; the assay was immunoSEQ multiplex PCR. The sample includes approximately 10,000 clones, 85% of them seen just once. Sequencing was performed on peripheral blood mononuclear cells (PBMCs), taken at baseline. The receptors were sampled from a human donor with classical Hodgkin lymphoma. Both conserved end residues are part of each CDR3. The order of the fields is J gene, D gene, clone size, V gene, CDR3 protein, CDR3 DNA. A D gene is named only where the DNA matches it firmly. Size values are once, few and many counts, or a class for expanded clones, and some rows have none.

J: TRBJ1-1; D: .; size: once; V: TRBV4-3; CDR3: CASSHGTANTEAFF; DNA: TGCGCCAGCAGCCACGGGACGGCCAACACTGAAGCTTTCTTT
J: TRBJ1-5; D: .; size: .; V: TRBV9; CDR3: CASSVGGNSNQPQHF; DNA: TGTGCCAGCAGCGTCGGCGGAAATAGCAATCAGCCCCAGCATTTT
J: TRBJ1-4; D: .; size: .; V: TRBV30; CDR3: CAWSARGLGEKLFF; DNA: TGTGCCTGGAGTGCTCGAGGGCTGGGGGAAAAACTGTTTTTT
J: TRBJ2-7; D: TRBD2; size: .; V: TRBV9; CDR3: CASSVGISGVYEQYF; DNA: TGTGCCAGCAGCGTTGGGATTAGCGGGGTTTACGAGCAGTACTTC
J: TRBJ2-2; D: TRBD1; size: .; V: TRBV27; CDR3: CASSPRDRVWAKPGELFF; DNA: TGTGCCAGCAGTCCCCGGGACAGGGTATGGGCCAAACCCGGGGAGCTGTTTTTT
J: TRBJ1-1; D: .; size: .; V: TRBV30; CDR3: CAWSVLGWTEAFF; DNA: TGTGCCTGGAGTGTACTAGGGTGGACTGAAGCTTTCTTT
J: TRBJ2-2; D: .; size: .; V: TRBV5-6; CDR3: CASSLVQSNTGELFF; DNA: TGTGCCAGCAGCTTGGTTCAATCGAACACCGGGGAGCTGTTTTTT
J: TRBJ2-3; D: .; size: .; V: TRBV21-1; CDR3: CASSKRLQGDPTDTQYF; DNA: TGTGCCAGCAGCAAACGCCTCCAGGGCGATCCGACAGATACGCAGTATTTT
J: TRBJ2-3; D: TRBD2; size: .; V: TRBV7-3; CDR3: CASSSLAGTDTQYF; DNA: TGTGCCAGCAGCTCACTAGCGGGCACAGATACGCAGTATTTT
J: TRBJ2-5; D: .; size: .; V: TRBV5-1; CDR3: CASSAMGGETQYF; DNA: TGCGCCAGCTCCGCGATGGGGGGAGAGACCCAGTACTTC
J: TRBJ1-5; D: .; size: .; V: TRBV19; CDR3: CASSIKTPRSQHF; DNA: TGTGCCAGTAGTATAAAGACCCCACGGTCCCAGCATTTT
J: TRBJ2-1; D: TRBD2; size: .; V: TRBV11-3; CDR3: CASSVVTSSDEQFF; DNA: TGTGCCAGCAGCGTAGTGACTAGCAGCGATGAGCAGTTCTTC
J: TRBJ2-3; D: .; size: .; V: TRBV1; CDR3: CTSSQKDRGLALF; DNA: TGCACCAGCAGCCAAAAGGACAGGGGACTAGCTCTTTTT
J: TRBJ1-1; D: .; size: .; V: TRBV6-1; CDR3: CASSEGWTEAFF; DNA: TGTGCCAGCAGTGAAGGTTGGACTGAAGCTTTCTTT
J: TRBJ2-7; D: TRBD2; size: .; V: TRBV7-6; CDR3: CASSSRTSGYEQYF; DNA: TGTGCCAGCAGCTCTCGGACTAGCGGGTACGAGCAGTACTTC
J: TRBJ1-3; D: .; size: .; V: TRBV4-2; CDR3: CASSQDAGGGNTIYF; DNA: TGTGCCAGCAGCCAAGACGCGGGCGGGGGAAACACCATATATTTT
J: TRBJ2-5; D: TRBD1; size: .; V: TRBV19; CDR3: CASKKTGWGETQYF; DNA: TGTGCCAGTAAAAAGACAGGGTGGGGAGAGACCCAGTACTTC
J: TRBJ2-1; D: .; size: .; V: TRBV9; CDR3: CASSSGPGPYNEQFF; DNA: TGTGCCAGCAGCTCAGGGCCGGGACCCTACAATGAGCAGTTCTTC
J: TRBJ2-1; D: .; size: .; V: TRBV19; CDR3: CASSITLYNEQFF; DNA: TGTGCCAGTAGTATTACTCTATACAATGAGCAGTTCTTC
J: TRBJ2-3; D: .; size: .; V: TRBV9; CDR3: CASSVGSPDTQYF; DNA: TGTGCCAGCAGCGTAGGGTCTCCTGATACGCAGTATTTT
J: TRBJ2-2; D: .; size: .; V: TRBV11-3; CDR3: CASSGQTSSGELFF; DNA: TGTGCCAGCAGTGGACAAACTAGTTCTGGGGAGCTGTTTTTT
J: TRBJ2-7; D: .; size: .; V: TRBV6-5; CDR3: CASRSTGFYEQYF; DNA: TGTGCCAGCCGGTCCACCGGATTCTACGAGCAGTACTTC
J: TRBJ1-2; D: .; size: .; V: TRBV27; CDR3: CASSLAAAGNLKDGYTF; DNA: TGTGCCAGCAGTTTAGCGGCAGCGGGGAATTTGAAGGATGGCTACACCTTC
J: TRBJ2-1; D: .; size: .; V: TRBV14; CDR3: CASSQEGEQFF; DNA: TGTGCCAGCAGCCAAGAAGGGGAGCAGTTCTTC
J: TRBJ2-2; D: .; size: .; V: TRBV7-3; CDR3: CASSLYSGVSGELFF; DNA: TGTGCCAGCAGCCTATACTCAGGGGTGAGCGGGGAGCTGTTTTTT
J: TRBJ2-5; D: .; size: once; V: TRBV7-6; CDR3: CASSLDRETQYF; DNA: TGTGCCAGCAGCTTAGATAGAGAGACCCAGTACTTC
J: TRBJ1-3; D: .; size: .; V: TRBV2; CDR3: CASSEAGTHLKGNTIYF; DNA: TGTGCCAGCAGTGAAGCAGGGACACACCTTAAGGGGAACACCATATATTTT
J: TRBJ1-2; D: TRBD1; size: .; V: TRBV6-5; CDR3: CASSYRDSNYGYTF; DNA: TGTGCCAGCAGTTACCGGGACAGTAACTATGGCTACACCTTC
J: TRBJ2-2; D: .; size: once; V: TRBV19; CDR3: CASSIVPGMNTGELFF; DNA: TGTGCCAGTAGTATTGTGCCAGGGATGAACACCGGGGAGCTGTTTTTT
J: TRBJ2-5; D: .; size: once; V: TRBV6-5; CDR3: CASSYGVVVGETQYF; DNA: TGTGCCAGCAGTTACGGCGTGGTGGTGGGAGAGACCCAGTACTTC
J: TRBJ2-7; D: .; size: .; V: TRBV20-1; CDR3: CSATGTYEQYF; DNA: TGCAGTGCCACAGGGACCTACGAGCAGTACTTC
J: TRBJ1-1; D: TRBD1; size: .; V: TRBV10-3; CDR3: CAIKGGRGPEAFF; DNA: TGTGCCATAAAAGGGGGCAGGGGCCCTGAAGCTTTCTTT